Below, 21 T cell receptor beta chains from the same sample are listed, as sequenced in a study of low-dose radiotherapy and immunotherapy resistance in tumors. Both TCRalpha and TCRbeta chains were reverse transcribed with V-gene-specific primers. Amplification of TCRs used a constant-region primer and V-primer adapter for 15 to 25 PCR cycles. TCRdb fed the reads into MiXCR, producing one record per CDR3 protein. The sample has around 13,000 distinct CDR3 sequences; about 75% are singletons. Receptor source: a human donor with advanced metastatic prostate, ovarian, gallbladder or colorectal cancer (not recorded which). This table probably holds off-target reads from a library built for another chain.

This clonotype turned up a few times. This sequence joins TRBV5-6 and TRBJ2-1; D is possibly TRBD2 (5 bases). CDR1 and CDR2 (germline): SGHDT, YYEEEE. This CDR3 spans 15 amino acids. The V end lost 0 bases, the J end lost 4 bases, and 11 bases lay between the germline ends. The CDR3: CASSLGASRYNEQFF. In DNA, the CDR3 is TGTGCCAGCAGCTTGGGGGCTAGCCGATACAATGAGCAGTTCTTC.

This rearrangement joins TRBV20-1 to TRBJ2-2; D gene ambiguous. The germline gives CDR1 DFQATT, CDR2 SNEGSKA (reference sequence). This CDR3 spans 14 amino acids. V was cut by 5 bases and J by 1 base, with 11 bases left in between. In DNA, the CDR3 is TGCAGTGCTGTTGGACGGAAGAACACCGGGGAGCTGTTTTTT. Encoded protein: CSAVGRKNTGELFF.

V usage is TRBV19 and J usage is TRBJ1-6; D uncertain. V lost 6 bases, J lost 9 bases, and 15 bases lay in between. This CDR3 contains 14 residues. CDR1 is LNHDA, CDR2 SQIVND, per germline (reference sequence). Here the CDR3 reads CASRSGQEGSPLHF. As DNA, the CDR3 is TGTGCCAGTAGGTCCGGGCAAGAGGGTTCACCCCTCCACTTT.

The V gene is TRBV2, the J gene TRBJ2-5, with D possibly being TRBD1 (6 bases). The CDR3 sequence is 13 residues long. Germline V gene data show CDR1 as SNHLY and CDR2 as FYNNEI. The V gene lost 8 bases and the J gene lost 1 base, with 11 bases spanning the gap. CDR3 in DNA: TGTGCCAGCCGGACAGACTCCCAAGAGACCCAGTACTTC. This codes for CASRTDSQETQYF.

This clonotype was detected only once. This chain joins TRBV5-6 and TRBJ1-6; a possible D gene is TRBD1 (6 bases). Trimming took 0 bases from V and 0 from J, leaving 7 bases between them. This CDR3 comprises 16 residues. CDR1 is SGHDT and CDR2 is YYEEEE in the germline V gene. DNA for the CDR3: TGTGCCAGCAGCTTGGTGGACAGCTCCTATAATTCACCCCTCCACTTT. The encoded protein is CASSLVDSSYNSPLHF. The full variable domain, its missing parts supplied by reference TRBV5-6 and TRBJ1-6, is DAGVTQSPTHLIKTRGQQVTLRCSPKSGHDTVSWYQQALGQGPQFIFQYYEEEERQRGNFPDRFSGHQFPNYSSELNVNALLLGDSALYLCASSLVDSSYNSPLHFGNGTRLTVT.

This clonotype occurred a few times. The chain recombines TRBV6-5 with TRBJ2-7; perhaps TRBD2 as D (5 bases). Between the trimmed V and J ends, which lost 2 bases and 6 bases, there was a span of 8 bases. There are 12 residues in the CDR3. Germline V lookup: CDR1 MNHEY, CDR2 SVGAGI. DNA for the CDR3: TGTGCCAGCAGTTACGGGAGCTCCGAGCAGTACTTC. Translation: CASSYGSSEQYF.

This clonotype was found once. This sequence joins TRBV18 and TRBJ1-3; no clear D gene. Germline CDR1 is KGHSH and CDR2 is LQKENI. V was trimmed by 3 bases and J by 0 bases, leaving 3 bases between them. The CDR3 spans 13 residues. CDR3 in amino acids: CASSPNSGNTIYF. The CDR3 DNA follows: TGTGCCAGCTCACCGAACTCTGGAAACACCATATATTTT.

The CDR3 reads CASSSMVRNTGELFF. The CDR3, as DNA: TGTGCCAGCAGCTCGATGGTTCGGAACACCGGGGAGCTGTTTTTT. The rearrangement joins TRBV7-3 to TRBJ2-2; no clear D gene. The germline V gene encodes CDR1 SGHTA and CDR2 FQGTGA. The CDR3 totals 15 residues. V was pared by 4 bases and J by 1 base, with 10 bases between. The full variable domain, completed using reference TRBV7-3 and TRBJ2-2, is GAGVSQTPSNKVTEKGKYVELRCDPISGHTALYWYRQSLGQGPEFLIYFQGTGAADDSGLPNDRFFAVRPEGSVSTLKIQRTERGDSAVYLCASSSMVRNTGELFFGEGSRLTVL.

The rearrangement joins TRBV12-3 or TRBV12-4 to TRBJ2-5, with D unclear. This CDR3 region has 11 residues. The V end was cut by 6 bases, the J end by 7 bases, with 9 bases between. The CDR3 region is CASSSIGTQYF. As DNA, the CDR3 is TGTGCCAGCAGCTCCATAGGGACCCAGTACTTC.

V is TRBV14 and J is TRBJ2-5; D unclear. Trimming removed 3 bases from V and 1 base from J, with 15 bases in between. The CDR3 covers 16 residues. Germline V gene lookup returns CDR1 SGHDN and CDR2 FVKESK. CDR3 sequence: CASSQGWARTQETQYF. The CDR3, as DNA: TGTGCCAGCAGCCAGGGTTGGGCACGGACCCAAGAGACCCAGTACTTC.

J is TRBJ1-5 and V is TRBV12-3 or TRBV12-4, with a weak D call TRBD1 (5 bases). CDR3 size: 12 residues. V shed 8 bases and J shed 4 bases, with 9 bases lying between them. The CDR3 spells CASSDRNQPQHF. The CDR3 DNA reads as TGTGCCAGCTCCGACAGAAATCAGCCCCAGCATTTT.

The chain carries TRBV11-2 and TRBJ2-3; no clear D. Germline CDR1 is SGHAT and CDR2 is FQNNGV. This CDR3 is 12 amino acids long. Trimming took off 0 bases at V and 6 bases at J, with 4 bases between the two ends. The CDR3 spells CASSLDKDTQYF. In DNA form, the CDR3 reads TGTGCCAGCAGCTTAGATAAGGATACGCAGTATTTT.

This sequence joins TRBV18 and TRBJ1-6; no reliable D call. Trimming removed 5 bases from V and 6 bases from J, with 14 bases in between. CDR1 and CDR2 (germline): KGHSH, LQKENI. This CDR3 is 15 amino acids long. CDR3 bases: TGTGCCAGCTCAGAGGCGGCTTTACTTAATTCACCCCTCCACTTT. Protein: CASSEAALLNSPLHF.

J is TRBJ2-7 and V is TRBV5-1, with D perhaps TRBD1 (5 bases). CDR3 length: 13 residues. Per germline, CDR1 SGHRS and CDR2 YFSETQ. The V end was cut by 4 bases, the J end by 2 bases, with 10 bases between. The CDR3 DNA follows: TGCGCCAGCAGCCGCCCAGGGACCTACGAGCAGTACTTC. Encoded protein: CASSRPGTYEQYF.

The rearrangement uses TRBV7-8 and TRBJ1-6; no reliable D call. The CDR3 spans 15 residues. V gave up 1 base and J gave up 0 bases, with 4 bases separating them. Per the germline V gene, CDR1 is SGHVS and CDR2 is FQNEAQ. The CDR3 sequence is CASSLGGSYNSPLHF. As DNA, the CDR3 is TGTGCCAGCAGCTTAGGGGGCTCCTATAATTCACCCCTCCACTTT.

The genes are TRBV5-4 and TRBJ2-4, with 7 bases matching TRBD2. This CDR3 has 14 amino acids. Trimming removed 7 bases from V and 9 bases from J; junction bases left unmatched: 13. The germline CDR1 and CDR2 sequences are SGHNT and YYREEE (reference sequence). The CDR3 region has the DNA TGTGCCAGCGGACGTTGGAGCGGGGACGGCATTCAGTACTTC. Translated: CASGRWSGDGIQYF.

This clonotype was counted once. V usage is TRBV30 and J usage is TRBJ1-6; the D is unclear. Germline V CDR1 and CDR2: GTSNPN, SVGIG (reference sequence). The CDR3 sequence is 12 residues long. V shed 3 bases and J shed 5 bases, with 5 bases lying between them. Here the CDR3 reads CAWRTHNSPLHF. The CDR3 DNA is TGTGCCTGGAGAACCCATAATTCACCCCTCCACTTT.

This clonotype was recorded once. V is TRBV6-1 and J is TRBJ2-3; 9 nucleotides match TRBD2. Germline V gives CDR1 MNHNS, CDR2 SASEGT. This CDR3 is 17 amino acids long. V shed 5 bases, J shed 6 bases, and the junction held 15 bases outside the gene matches. The CDR3 region has the DNA TGTGCCAGCAGTCCCCCGACTAGCGCGGCGGGGGGGGATACGCAGTATTTT. This translates into CASSPPTSAAGGDTQYF.

This chain connects TRBV2 to TRBJ2-7; the D gene is possibly TRBD1 (7 bases). Trimming took off 11 bases at V and 3 bases at J, with 14 bases between the two ends. Looked up from germline, CDR1 is SNHLY and CDR2 is FYNNEI. This CDR3 comprises 12 residues. DNA of the CDR3: TGTGCCGGCGGGACAGCGGACTACGAGCAGTACTTC. Its protein product is CAGGTADYEQYF.

This clonotype was seen just once. CDR3 residues: CASSLGGRAYEQYF. The DNA for the CDR3 is TGCGCCAGCAGCTTGGGAGGACGAGCCTACGAGCAGTACTTC. The V and J genes are TRBV5-1 and TRBJ2-7, with D uncertain. Trimming cost V 0 bases and J 2 bases, with 9 bases left between them. The length of the CDR3 is 14 residues. Per the germline V gene, CDR1 is SGHRS and CDR2 is YFSETQ. The whole variable domain, remainder taken from reference TRBV5-1 and TRBJ2-7, is KAGVTQTPRYLIKTRGQQVTLSCSPISGHRSVSWYQQTPGQGLQFLFEYFSETQRNKGNFPGRFSGRQFSNSRSEMNVSTLELGDSALYLCASSLGGRAYEQYFGPGTRLTVT.

The CDR3 reads CASSPTYPSTDTQYF. DNA of the CDR3: TGTGCCAGCAGCCCCACGTACCCCTCTACAGATACGCAGTATTTT. The chain uses TRBV4-2 and TRBJ2-3, with D hard to call. Trimming cost V 4 bases and J 3 bases, with 14 bases left between them. Germline CDR1 and CDR2: LGHNA and YNFKEQ. The CDR3 contains 15 residues.